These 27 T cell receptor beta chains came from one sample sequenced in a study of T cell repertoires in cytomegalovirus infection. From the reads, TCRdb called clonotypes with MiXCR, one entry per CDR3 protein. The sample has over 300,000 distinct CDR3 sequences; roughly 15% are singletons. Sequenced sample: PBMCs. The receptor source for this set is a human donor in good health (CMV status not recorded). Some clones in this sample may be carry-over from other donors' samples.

The CDR3 DNA follows: TGTGCCAGCAGGCCGGGACAGGGTATAGGCTACACCTTC. Its translation is CASRPGQGIGYTF. The J gene is TRBJ1-2, the V gene TRBV12-3 or TRBV12-4; 9 nucleotides match TRBD1. The CDR3 spans 13 residues. V was clipped by 6 bases and J by 8 bases; unmatched bases: 7.

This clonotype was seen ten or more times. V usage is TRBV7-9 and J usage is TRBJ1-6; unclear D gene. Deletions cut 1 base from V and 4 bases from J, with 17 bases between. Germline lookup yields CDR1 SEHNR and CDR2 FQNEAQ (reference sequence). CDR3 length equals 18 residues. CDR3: CASSLGPDSGSYNSPLHF. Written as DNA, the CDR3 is TGTGCCAGCAGCTTAGGGCCAGATTCCGGGAGTTATAATTCACCCCTCCACTTT.

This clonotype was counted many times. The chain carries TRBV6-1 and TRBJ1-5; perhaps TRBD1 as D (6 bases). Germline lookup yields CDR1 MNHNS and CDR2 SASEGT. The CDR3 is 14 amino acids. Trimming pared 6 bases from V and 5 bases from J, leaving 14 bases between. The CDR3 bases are TGTGCCAGCAGCCCAGGCAGGGGATATCAGCCCCAGCATTTT. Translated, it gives CASSPGRGYQPQHF.

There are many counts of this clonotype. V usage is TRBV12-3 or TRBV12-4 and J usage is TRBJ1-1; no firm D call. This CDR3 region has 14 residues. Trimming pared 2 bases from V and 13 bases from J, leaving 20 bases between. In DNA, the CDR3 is TGTGCCAGCAGTTTAAAGGGATTCCCCCCAAAAGGTTTCTTT. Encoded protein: CASSLKGFPPKGFF.

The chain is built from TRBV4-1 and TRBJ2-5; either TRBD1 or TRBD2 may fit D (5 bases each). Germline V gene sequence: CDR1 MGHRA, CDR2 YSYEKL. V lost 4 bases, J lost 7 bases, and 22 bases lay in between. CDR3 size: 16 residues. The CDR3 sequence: CASSLRDQLPWGTQYF. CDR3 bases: TGCGCCAGCAGCCTCCGGGACCAACTACCTTGGGGGACCCAGTACTTC.

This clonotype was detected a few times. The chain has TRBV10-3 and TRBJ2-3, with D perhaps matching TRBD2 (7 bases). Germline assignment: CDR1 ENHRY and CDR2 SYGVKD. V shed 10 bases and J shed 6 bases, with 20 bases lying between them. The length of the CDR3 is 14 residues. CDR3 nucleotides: TGTGCCACCCATATCGGGGAGGGGGAGGATACGCAGTATTTT. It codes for CATHIGEGEDTQYF.

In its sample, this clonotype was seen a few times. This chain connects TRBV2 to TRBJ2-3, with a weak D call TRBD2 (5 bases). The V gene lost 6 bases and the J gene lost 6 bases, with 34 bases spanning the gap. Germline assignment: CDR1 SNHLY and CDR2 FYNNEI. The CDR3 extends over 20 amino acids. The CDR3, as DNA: TGTGCCAGCAGCCCCCTCTGGCCGGGGATTCGGTCGTCGATCTTGGATACGCAGTATTTT. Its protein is CASSPLWPGIRSSILDTQYF.

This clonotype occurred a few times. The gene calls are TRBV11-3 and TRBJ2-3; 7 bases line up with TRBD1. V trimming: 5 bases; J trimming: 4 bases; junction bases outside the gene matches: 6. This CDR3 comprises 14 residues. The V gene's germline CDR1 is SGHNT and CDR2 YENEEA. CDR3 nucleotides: TGTGCCAGCAGCAACAGCCAGGGGGCAGATACGCAGTATTTT. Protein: CASSNSQGADTQYF.

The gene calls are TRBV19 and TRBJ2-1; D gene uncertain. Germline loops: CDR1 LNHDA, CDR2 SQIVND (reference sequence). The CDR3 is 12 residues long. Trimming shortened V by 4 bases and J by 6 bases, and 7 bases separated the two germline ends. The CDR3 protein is CASSTPPNEQFF. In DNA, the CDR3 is TGTGCCAGTAGTACCCCCCCCAATGAGCAGTTCTTC.

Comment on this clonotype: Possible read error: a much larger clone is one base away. For the CDR3, the DNA is TGTGCCAGCAGCTTAAACAGGGCGGGCACTGAAGCTTTCTTT. Residues: CASSLNRAGTEAFF. V and J are TRBV7-3 and TRBJ1-1, with D maybe TRBD1 (6 bases). Germline V gives CDR1 SGHTA, CDR2 FQGTGA. There are 14 residues in the CDR3. V lost 1 base and J lost 4, with 10 bases in between.

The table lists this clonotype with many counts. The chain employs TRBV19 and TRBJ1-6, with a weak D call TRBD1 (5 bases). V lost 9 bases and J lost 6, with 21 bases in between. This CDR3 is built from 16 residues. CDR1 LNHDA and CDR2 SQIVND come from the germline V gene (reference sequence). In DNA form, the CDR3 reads TGTGCCAGCCGACAGACCTCAAGCCTTGTTAATTCACCCCTCCACTTT. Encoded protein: CASRQTSSLVNSPLHF.

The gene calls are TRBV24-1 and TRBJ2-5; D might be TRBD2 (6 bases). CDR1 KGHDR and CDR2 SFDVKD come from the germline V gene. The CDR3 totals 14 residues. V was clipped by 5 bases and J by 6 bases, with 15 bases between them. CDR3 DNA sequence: TGTGCCACCAGTGTAGGAGGGGCGTCAAAGACCCAGTACTTC. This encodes CATSVGGASKTQYF.

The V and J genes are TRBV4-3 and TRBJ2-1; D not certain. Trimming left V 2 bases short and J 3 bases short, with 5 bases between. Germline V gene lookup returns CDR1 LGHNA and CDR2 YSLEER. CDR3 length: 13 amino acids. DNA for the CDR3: TGCGCCAGCAGCCAATCTTTCTACAATGAGCAGTTCTTC. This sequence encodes CASSQSFYNEQFF.

The CDR3 loop is CASSDVRDRGRGAEAFF. The DNA of the CDR3 is TGTGCCAGCAGTGACGTCCGGGACAGGGGGCGCGGGGCTGAAGCTTTCTTT. This rearrangement joins TRBV6-1 to TRBJ1-1, with 12 bases aligning to TRBD1. After removal of 3 bases from V and 6 bases from J, the junction contained 11 bases not matched to a gene. The germline V gene has CDR1 MNHNS and CDR2 SASEGT. The CDR3 is made up of 17 amino acids.

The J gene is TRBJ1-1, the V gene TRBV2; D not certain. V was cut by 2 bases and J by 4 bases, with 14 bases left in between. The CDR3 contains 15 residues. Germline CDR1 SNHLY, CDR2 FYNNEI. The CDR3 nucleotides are TGTGCCAGCAGTGAACGTCCCCTCGGGAGCACTGAAGCTTTCTTT. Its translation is CASSERPLGSTEAFF.

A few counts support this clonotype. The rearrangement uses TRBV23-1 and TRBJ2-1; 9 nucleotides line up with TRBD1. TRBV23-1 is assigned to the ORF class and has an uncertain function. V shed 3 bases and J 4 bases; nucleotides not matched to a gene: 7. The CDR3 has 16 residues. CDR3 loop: CASSQAGTGSYNEQFF. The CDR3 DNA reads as TGCGCCAGCAGTCAGGCCGGGACAGGGTCTTACAATGAGCAGTTCTTC.

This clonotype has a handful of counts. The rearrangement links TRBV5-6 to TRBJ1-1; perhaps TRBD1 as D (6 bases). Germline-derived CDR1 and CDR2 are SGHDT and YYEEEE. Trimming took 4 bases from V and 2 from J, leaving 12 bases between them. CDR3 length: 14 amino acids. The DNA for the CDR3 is TGTGCCAGCAGCGGGCAGGGGATCAACACTGAAGCTTTCTTT. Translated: CASSGQGINTEAFF.

This chain's CDR3 is CASSLEPAGGEETQYF. The DNA of the CDR3 is TGTGCCAGCAGCTTAGAGCCAGCGGGGGGTGAGGAGACCCAGTACTTC. This chain connects TRBV11-2 to TRBJ2-5; the match to TRBD2 covers 9 bases. CDR3 length equals 16 residues. CDR1 and CDR2 (germline): SGHAT, FQNNGV. Trimming removed 0 bases from V and 5 bases from J; junction bases left unmatched: 7.

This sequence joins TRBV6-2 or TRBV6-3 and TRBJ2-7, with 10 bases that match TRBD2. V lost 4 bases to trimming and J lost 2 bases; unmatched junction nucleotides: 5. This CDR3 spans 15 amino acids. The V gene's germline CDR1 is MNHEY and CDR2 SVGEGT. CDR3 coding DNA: TGTGCCAGCAGTTCATCTAGCGGGGGTACCTACGAGCAGTACTTC. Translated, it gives CASSSSSGGTYEQYF.

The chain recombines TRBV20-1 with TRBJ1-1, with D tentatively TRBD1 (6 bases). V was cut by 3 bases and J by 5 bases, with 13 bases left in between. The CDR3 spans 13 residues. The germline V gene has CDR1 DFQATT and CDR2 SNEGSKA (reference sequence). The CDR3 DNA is TGCAGTGCTAGCGGGGTTAGGGGGACTGAAGCTTTCTTT. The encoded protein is CSASGVRGTEAFF.

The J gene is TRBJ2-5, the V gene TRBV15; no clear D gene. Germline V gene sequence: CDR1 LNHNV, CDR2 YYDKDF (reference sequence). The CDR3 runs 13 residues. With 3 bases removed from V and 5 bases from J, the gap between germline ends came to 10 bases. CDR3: CATSRVAWETQYF. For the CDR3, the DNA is TGTGCCACCAGCAGGGTAGCATGGGAGACCCAGTACTTC.

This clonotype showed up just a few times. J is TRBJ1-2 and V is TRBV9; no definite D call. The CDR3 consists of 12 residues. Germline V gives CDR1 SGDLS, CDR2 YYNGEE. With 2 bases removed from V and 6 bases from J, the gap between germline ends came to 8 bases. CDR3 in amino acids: CASSVDQNGYTF. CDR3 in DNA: TGTGCCAGCAGCGTGGACCAAAATGGCTACACCTTC.

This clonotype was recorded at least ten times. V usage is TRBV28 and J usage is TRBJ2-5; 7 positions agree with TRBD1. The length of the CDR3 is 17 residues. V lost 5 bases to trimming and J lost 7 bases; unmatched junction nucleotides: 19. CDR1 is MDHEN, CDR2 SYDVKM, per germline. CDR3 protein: CASSPRTGGDPKGTQYF. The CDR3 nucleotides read TGTGCCAGCAGTCCCCGGACAGGCGGAGACCCTAAGGGGACCCAGTACTTC. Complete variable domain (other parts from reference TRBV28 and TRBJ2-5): DVKVTQSSRYLVKRTGEKVFLECVQDMDHENMFWYRQDPGLGLRLIYFSYDVKMKEKGDIPEGYSVSREKKERFSLILESASTNQTSMYLCASSPRTGGDPKGTQYFGPGTRLLVL.

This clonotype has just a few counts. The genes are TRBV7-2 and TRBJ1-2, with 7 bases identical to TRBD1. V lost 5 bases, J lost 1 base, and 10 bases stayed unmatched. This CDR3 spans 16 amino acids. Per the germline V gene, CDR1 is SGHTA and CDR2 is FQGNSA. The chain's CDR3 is CASSPWLTGLNYGYTF. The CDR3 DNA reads TGTGCCAGCAGCCCGTGGCTGACAGGGCTTAACTATGGCTACACCTTC.

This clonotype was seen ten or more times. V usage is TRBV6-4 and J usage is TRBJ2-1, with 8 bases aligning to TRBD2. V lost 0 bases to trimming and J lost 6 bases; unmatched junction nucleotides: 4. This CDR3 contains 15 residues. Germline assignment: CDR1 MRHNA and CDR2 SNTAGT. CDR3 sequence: CASSDSLSGGNEQFF. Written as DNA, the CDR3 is TGTGCCAGCAGTGACTCCCTGAGCGGGGGCAATGAGCAGTTCTTC.

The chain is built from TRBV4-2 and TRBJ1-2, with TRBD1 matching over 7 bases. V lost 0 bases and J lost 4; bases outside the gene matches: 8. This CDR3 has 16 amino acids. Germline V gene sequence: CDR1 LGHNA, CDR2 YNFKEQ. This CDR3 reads CASSQDPGQLFYGYTF. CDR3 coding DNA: TGTGCCAGCAGCCAAGATCCGGGACAGCTATTCTATGGCTACACCTTC.

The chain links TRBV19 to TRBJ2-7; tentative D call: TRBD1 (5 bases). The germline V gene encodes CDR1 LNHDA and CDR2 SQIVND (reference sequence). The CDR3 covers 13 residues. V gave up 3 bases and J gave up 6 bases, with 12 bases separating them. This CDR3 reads CASSIQGFGEQYF. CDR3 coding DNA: TGTGCCAGTAGTATTCAGGGTTTCGGCGAGCAGTACTTC.